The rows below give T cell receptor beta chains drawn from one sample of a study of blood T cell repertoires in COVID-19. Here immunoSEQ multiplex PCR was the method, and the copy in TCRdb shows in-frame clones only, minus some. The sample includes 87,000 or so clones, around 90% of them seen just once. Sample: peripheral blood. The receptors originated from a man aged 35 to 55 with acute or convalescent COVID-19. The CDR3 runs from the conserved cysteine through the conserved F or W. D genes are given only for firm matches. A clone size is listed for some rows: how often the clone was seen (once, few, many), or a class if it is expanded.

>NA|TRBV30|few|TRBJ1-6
CALSGGGSYNSPLHF
TGTGCCTTGAGTGGGGGGGGCTCCTATAATTCACCCCTCCACTTT
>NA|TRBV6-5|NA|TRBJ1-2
CASSYSFGRNYGYTF
TGTGCCAGCAGTTACTCGTTCGGGAGGAACTATGGCTACACCTTC
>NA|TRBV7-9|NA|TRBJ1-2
CASSQTAFDGYTF
TGTGCCAGCAGCCAGACAGCGTTCGATGGCTACACCTTC
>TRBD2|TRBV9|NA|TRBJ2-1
CASTDLAGGYNEQFF
TGTGCCAGCACCGATCTAGCGGGGGGATACAATGAGCAGTTCTTC
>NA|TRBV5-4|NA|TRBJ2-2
CASSLAVAGELFF
TGTGCCAGCAGCTTGGCGGTCGCCGGGGAGCTGTTTTTT
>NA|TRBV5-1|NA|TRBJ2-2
CASSEGVGTGELFF
TGCGCCAGCAGCGAGGGGGTCGGCACCGGGGAGCTGTTTTTT
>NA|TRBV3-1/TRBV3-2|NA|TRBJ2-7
CASSQAGARTFEQYF
TGTGCCAGCAGCCAAGCAGGGGCGAGAACCTTCGAGCAGTACTTC
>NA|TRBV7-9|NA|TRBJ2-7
CASSLSQYEQYF
TGTGCCAGCAGCTTATCCCAATACGAGCAGTACTTC
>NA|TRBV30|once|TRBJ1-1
CAWSPYQGLNTEAFF
TGTGCCTGGAGTCCCTATCAGGGACTCAACACTGAAGCTTTCTTT
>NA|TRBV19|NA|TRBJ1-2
CASTPASTNYGYTF
TGTGCCAGTACCCCCGCGAGTACTAACTATGGCTACACCTTC
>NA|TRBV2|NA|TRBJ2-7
CASSEAFSLGYEQYF
TGTGCCAGCAGTGAAGCGTTCAGCCTAGGCTACGAGCAGTACTTC
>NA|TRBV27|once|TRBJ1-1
CASSLLRGTEAFF
TGTGCCAGCAGTTTATTACGGGGCACTGAAGCTTTCTTT
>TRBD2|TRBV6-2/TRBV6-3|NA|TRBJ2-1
CASSYWGSGGPYNEQFF
TGTGCCAGCAGTTACTGGGGTAGCGGGGGCCCGTACAATGAGCAGTTCTTC
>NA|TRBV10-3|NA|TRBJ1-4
CAISAGYGEKLFF
TGTGCCATCAGTGCCGGGTATGGGGAAAAACTGTTTTTT
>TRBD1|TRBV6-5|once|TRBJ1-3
CASSRDREIGNTIYF
TGTGCCAGCAGTCGGGACAGGGAAATTGGAAACACCATATATTTT
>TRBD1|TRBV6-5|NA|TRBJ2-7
CASSTRDRGFYEQYF
TGTGCCAGCAGTACCCGGGACAGGGGTTTCTACGAGCAGTACTTC
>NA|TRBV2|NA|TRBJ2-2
CASWSSPNTGELFF
TGTGCCAGCTGGAGTAGCCCGAACACCGGGGAGCTGTTTTTT
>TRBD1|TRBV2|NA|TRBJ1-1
CASSEPRDRYERAEAFF
TGTGCCAGCAGTGAACCCCGGGACAGGTATGAACGGGCTGAAGCTTTCTTT
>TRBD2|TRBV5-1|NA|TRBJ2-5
CASSTPLAGEGYF
TGCGCCAGCAGCACCCCCCTAGCGGGAGAGGGATACTTC
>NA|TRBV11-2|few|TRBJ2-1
CATVRGLDHYNYNEQFF
TGTGCCACCGTCCGTGGGCTCGACCATTACAATTACAATGAGCAGTTCTTC
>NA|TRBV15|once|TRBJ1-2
CATSTASPGVYGYTF
TGTGCCACCAGCACAGCGAGTCCAGGGGTCTATGGCTACACCTTC
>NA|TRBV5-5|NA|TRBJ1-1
CASSPETGYTEAFF
TGTGCCAGCAGCCCCGAGACGGGATACACTGAAGCTTTCTTT
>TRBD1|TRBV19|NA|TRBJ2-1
CASSRGGRGSNNEQFF
TGTGCCAGTAGTAGGGGCGGCAGGGGGTCCAACAATGAGCAGTTCTTC
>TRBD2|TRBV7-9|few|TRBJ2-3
CASSTSGNTDTQYF
TGTGCCAGCAGCACTAGCGGAAACACAGATACGCAGTATTTT
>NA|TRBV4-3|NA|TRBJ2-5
CASSQDRETQYF
TGCGCCAGCAGCCAAGATCGAGAGACCCAGTACTTC
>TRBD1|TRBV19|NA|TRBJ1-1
CASPSGTGRTEAFF
TGTGCCAGTCCTTCCGGGACAGGGAGAACTGAAGCTTTCTTT
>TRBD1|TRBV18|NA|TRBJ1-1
CASSPSKSGTGDSEAFF
TGTGCCAGCTCACCTTCAAAATCCGGGACAGGAGATTCTGAAGCTTTCTTT
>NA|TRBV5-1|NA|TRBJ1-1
CASSLQQMNTEAFF
TGCGCCAGCAGCTTGCAACAGATGAACACTGAAGCTTTCTTT
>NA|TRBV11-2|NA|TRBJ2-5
CASSLGGLEKETQYF
TGTGCCAGCAGCTTAGGCGGCCTAGAGAAAGAGACCCAGTACTTC
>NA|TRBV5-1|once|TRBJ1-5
CASSEGTGAGQPQHF
TGCGCCAGCAGCGAGGGAACAGGTGCGGGGCAGCCCCAGCATTTT
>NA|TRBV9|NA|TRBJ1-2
CASSTSSGGRSYGYTF
TGTGCCAGCAGCACCTCCTCGGGGGGGAGAAGCTATGGCTACACCTTC
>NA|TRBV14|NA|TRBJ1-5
CASSPKGVDRNQPQHF
TGTGCCAGCAGCCCCAAGGGGGTGGACCGCAATCAGCCCCAGCATTTT
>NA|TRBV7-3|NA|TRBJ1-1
CASSLLKHTEAFF
TGTGCCAGCAGCTTACTGAAGCACACTGAAGCTTTCTTT
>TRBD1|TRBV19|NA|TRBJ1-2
CATRTGWDYGYTF
TGTGCCACCCGGACAGGGTGGGACTATGGCTACACCTTC
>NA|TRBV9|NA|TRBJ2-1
CASSMGDLANEQFF
TGTGCCAGCAGCATGGGAGATCTAGCGAATGAGCAGTTCTTC
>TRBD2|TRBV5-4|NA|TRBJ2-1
CASSLPAGARNEQFF
TGTGCCAGCAGCTTACCAGCGGGAGCGAGGAATGAGCAGTTCTTC
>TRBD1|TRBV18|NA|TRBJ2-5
CASSQDRGKETQYF
TGTGCCAGCTCTCAGGACAGGGGAAAAGAGACCCAGTACTTC
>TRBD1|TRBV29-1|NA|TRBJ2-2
CSVAGQGDTGELFF
TGCAGCGTTGCGGGACAGGGAGACACCGGGGAGCTGTTTTTT
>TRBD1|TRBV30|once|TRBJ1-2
CAWSVRSYRGYGYTF
TGTGCCTGGAGTGTACGGAGTTACAGGGGCTATGGCTACACCTTC
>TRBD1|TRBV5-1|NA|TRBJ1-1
CASSSGQSATEAFF
TGCGCCAGCAGTTCGGGACAGTCGGCCACTGAAGCTTTCTTT
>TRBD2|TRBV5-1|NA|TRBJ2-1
CASSLAGTSLGNEQFF
TGCGCCAGCAGCTTGGCCGGGACTAGTTTAGGGAATGAGCAGTTCTTC
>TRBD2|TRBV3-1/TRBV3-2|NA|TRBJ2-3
CASSQDWKRGRTDTQYF
TGTGCCAGCAGCCAAGACTGGAAGCGGGGGCGCACAGATACGCAGTATTTT
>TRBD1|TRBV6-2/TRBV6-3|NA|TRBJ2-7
CASSDESGQVYEQYF
TGTGCCAGCAGTGATGAGTCGGGACAGGTCTACGAGCAGTACTTC
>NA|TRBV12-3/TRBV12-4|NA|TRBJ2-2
CASIPRDTGELFF
TGTGCCAGCATCCCCCGGGACACCGGGGAGCTGTTTTTT
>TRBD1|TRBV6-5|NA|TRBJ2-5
CASQRGRGETQYF
TGTGCCAGCCAGAGGGGGCGCGGGGAGACCCAGTACTTC
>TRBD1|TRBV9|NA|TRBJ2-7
CASSLGQGALGEQYF
TGTGCCAGCAGCCTGGGACAGGGGGCATTAGGAGAGCAGTACTTC
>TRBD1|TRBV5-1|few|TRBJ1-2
CASSDRDSLGYTF
TGCGCCAGCAGCGACCGGGACAGCTTAGGCTACACCTTC
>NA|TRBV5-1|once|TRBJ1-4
CASSFGPNEKLFF
TGCGCCAGCAGCTTTGGGCCAAATGAAAAACTGTTTTTT
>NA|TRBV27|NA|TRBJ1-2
CASSLHRANYGYTF
TGTGCCAGCAGTTTACATAGAGCTAACTATGGCTACACCTTC
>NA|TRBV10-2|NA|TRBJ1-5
CASGNQGGGNQPQHF
TGCGCCAGCGGGAACCAGGGAGGGGGCAATCAGCCCCAGCATTTT
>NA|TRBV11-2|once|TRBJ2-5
CASSLGTGTQETQYF
TGTGCCAGCAGCTTAGGGACGGGAACTCAAGAGACCCAGTACTTC
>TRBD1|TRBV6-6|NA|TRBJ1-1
CASRKGAGTEAFF
TGTGCCAGCAGAAAGGGGGCCGGCACTGAAGCTTTCTTT
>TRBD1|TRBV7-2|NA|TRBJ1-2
CASSLGRGRVTGYTF
TGTGCCAGCAGCCTAGGGAGGGGGCGGGTTACTGGCTACACCTTC